The next 15 T cell receptor beta chains were all read from a single sample in a study of blood T cell repertoires in COVID-19. The method was immunoSEQ multiplex PCR; TCRdb's version includes in-frame clones alone and lacks a portion of them. The sample holds around 40,000 clones; roughly 90% are singletons and the top ten take roughly 21%. The sequencing sample was made of peripheral blood. These receptors were obtained from a man aged 50 or older with active COVID-19.

The chain links TRBV4-1 to TRBJ2-2, with 7 bases that match TRBD2. The CDR3 spans 13 residues. J gave up 6 bases and V 7 bases, and 5 bases lay outside the gene matches. Germline V gives CDR1 MGHRA, CDR2 YSYEKL. The CDR3 sequence: CASKGREPGELFF. CDR3 in DNA: TGCGCCAGCAAGGGGCGGGAGCCCGGGGAGCTGTTTTTT.

CDR3 region: CASSFGGGMDEQYF. The CDR3 nucleotides read TGCGCCAGCAGCTTCGGGGGAGGAATGGACGAGCAGTACTTC. The chain combines TRBV5-1 with TRBJ2-7, with D possibly TRBD2 on 6 matching bases. V lost 2 bases and J lost 5, with 14 bases in between. This CDR3 is 14 amino acids long. Germline CDR1 is SGHRS and CDR2 is YFSETQ.

The chain is built from TRBV5-1 and TRBJ2-7; possibly TRBD1 for D (7 bases). Germline V lookup: CDR1 SGHRS, CDR2 YFSETQ. The V end lost 1 base, the J end lost 5 bases, and 13 bases lay between the germline ends. The CDR3 extends over 14 amino acids. CDR3 region: CASSLRQGGHEQYF. The CDR3 DNA sequence: TGCGCCAGCAGCTTGCGGCAGGGGGGTCACGAGCAGTACTTC.

V gene TRBV27 combines with J gene TRBJ2-1; D gene uncertain. CDR1 is MNHEY, CDR2 SMNVEV, per germline (reference sequence). With 3 bases removed from V and 6 bases from J, the gap between germline ends came to 9 bases. This CDR3 contains 13 residues. The CDR3 region is CASSLSGPNEQFF. For the CDR3, the DNA is TGTGCCAGCAGTTTGTCTGGCCCCAATGAGCAGTTCTTC.

The chain uses TRBV7-2 and TRBJ2-5; 8 bases are shared with TRBD2. This CDR3 has 15 residues. Trimming cost V 1 base and J 2 bases; bases outside gene matches: 3. The germline gives CDR1 SGHTA, CDR2 FQGNSA. The chain's CDR3 is CASSLVAGLQETQYF. The CDR3 DNA reads TGTGCCAGCAGCTTAGTAGCGGGACTGCAAGAGACCCAGTACTTC. Looking up the rest from reference TRBV7-2 and TRBJ2-5 gives the full variable domain: GAGVSQSPSNKVTEKGKDVELRCDPISGHTALYWYRQSLGQGLEFLIYFQGNSAPDKSGLPSDRFSAERTGGSVSTLTIQRTQQEDSAVYLCASSLVAGLQETQYFGPGTRLLVL.

This rearrangement joins TRBV5-6 to TRBJ1-1, with 7 bases lining up with TRBD1. V shed 1 base and J 1 base; nucleotides not matched to a gene: 4. The germline CDR1 and CDR2 sequences are SGHDT and YYEEEE. This CDR3 spans 15 amino acids. The CDR3 DNA reads TGTGCCAGCAGCTTGAGGGACAGTGGGAACACTGAAGCTTTCTTT. Its translation is CASSLRDSGNTEAFF.

The chain recombines TRBV9 with TRBJ1-1; D perhaps matches TRBD1 (5 bases). The CDR3 contains 15 residues. Germline CDR1 and CDR2: SGDLS and YYNGEE. V was clipped by 4 bases and J by 3 bases, with 16 bases between them. The CDR3: CASSPNRGGDTEAFF. The CDR3 nucleotides read TGTGCCAGCAGCCCCAACCGGGGCGGGGACACTGAAGCTTTCTTT.

The CDR3 here is CASSPLNGVHTDTQYF. The CDR3 DNA follows: TGTGCCAGCTCACCTCTCAACGGGGTTCACACAGATACGCAGTATTTT. The genes are TRBV18 and TRBJ2-3; possible D gene TRBD2, 5 bases. The CDR3 has 16 amino acids. V gave up 3 bases and J gave up 2 bases, with 15 bases separating them. Germline loops: CDR1 KGHSH, CDR2 LQKENI. The whole variable domain, remainder taken from reference TRBV18 and TRBJ2-3, is NAGVMQNPRHLVRRRGQEARLRCSPMKGHSHVYWYRQLPEEGLKFMVYLQKENIIDESGMPKERFSAEFPKEGPSILRIQQVVRGDSAAYFCASSPLNGVHTDTQYFGPGTRLTVL.

The V and J genes are TRBV6-2 or TRBV6-3 and TRBJ2-7, with 9 bases fitting TRBD1. CDR1 and CDR2 (germline): MNHEY, SVGEGT. V was pared by 5 bases and J by 1 base, with 3 bases of the junction left unmatched. The length of the CDR3 is 14 residues. The CDR3 coding sequence is TGTGCCAGCAGTCGTGGGACAGGGTCCTACGAGCAGTACTTC. Translated: CASSRGTGSYEQYF.

V usage is TRBV4-2 and J usage is TRBJ2-7, with 7 positions matching TRBD1. V lost 4 bases to trimming and J lost 5 bases; unmatched junction nucleotides: 14. CDR1 is LGHNA, CDR2 YNFKEQ, per germline. This CDR3 spans 16 amino acids. CDR3: CASSLARDSLTDEQYF. The CDR3 DNA reads TGTGCCAGCAGCCTCGCTCGGGACAGTCTCACCGACGAGCAGTACTTC.

This rearrangement joins TRBV24-1 to TRBJ2-3; 7 positions agree with TRBD1. This CDR3 is built from 15 residues. V trimming: 4 bases; J trimming: 5 bases; junction bases outside the gene matches: 8. CDR1 is KGHDR, CDR2 SFDVKD, per germline. The CDR3 protein is CATSEDRVYGDTQYF. The CDR3 nucleotides are TGTGCCACCAGTGAAGACAGGGTGTATGGAGATACGCAGTATTTT.

A few counts support this clone. The rearrangement uses TRBV11-1 and TRBJ2-1, with D tentatively TRBD2 (5 bases). The germline V gene has CDR1 SGHAT and CDR2 FQDESV (reference sequence). Trimming stripped 2 bases from V and 3 bases from J, with 5 bases between. The CDR3 runs to 13 residues. CDR3 in DNA: TGTGCCAGCAGCTTACGGGGCTACAATGAGCAGTTCTTC. It translates to CASSLRGYNEQFF.

The chain combines TRBV2 with TRBJ2-1; maybe TRBD1 (6 bases). Per germline, CDR1 SNHLY and CDR2 FYNNEI. Deletions cut 3 bases from V and 7 bases from J, with 13 bases between. The CDR3 has 14 amino acids. Here the CDR3 DNA reads TGTGCCAGCAGTGAGGAACAGGGTTTGAATGAGCAGTTCTTC. This gives the protein CASSEEQGLNEQFF.

This sequence joins TRBV7-2 and TRBJ2-3; 9 nucleotides line up with TRBD1. CDR1 is SGHTA and CDR2 is FQGNSA in the germline V gene. This CDR3 is built from 15 residues. V was clipped by 5 bases and J by 3 bases; unmatched bases: 6. This CDR3 is CASSAGTGWTDTQYF. The CDR3 coding sequence is TGTGCCAGCAGCGCCGGGACAGGGTGGACAGATACGCAGTATTTT.

The chain uses TRBV11-1 and TRBJ1-1; the D is unclear. This CDR3 comprises 14 residues. With 6 bases removed from V and 4 bases from J, the gap between germline ends came to 15 bases. Looked up from germline, CDR1 is SGHAT and CDR2 is FQDESV (reference sequence). CDR3 coding DNA: TGTGCCAGCAGTTCCGCGGGGTTTGGCACTGAAGCTTTCTTT. Amino acids: CASSSAGFGTEAFF.